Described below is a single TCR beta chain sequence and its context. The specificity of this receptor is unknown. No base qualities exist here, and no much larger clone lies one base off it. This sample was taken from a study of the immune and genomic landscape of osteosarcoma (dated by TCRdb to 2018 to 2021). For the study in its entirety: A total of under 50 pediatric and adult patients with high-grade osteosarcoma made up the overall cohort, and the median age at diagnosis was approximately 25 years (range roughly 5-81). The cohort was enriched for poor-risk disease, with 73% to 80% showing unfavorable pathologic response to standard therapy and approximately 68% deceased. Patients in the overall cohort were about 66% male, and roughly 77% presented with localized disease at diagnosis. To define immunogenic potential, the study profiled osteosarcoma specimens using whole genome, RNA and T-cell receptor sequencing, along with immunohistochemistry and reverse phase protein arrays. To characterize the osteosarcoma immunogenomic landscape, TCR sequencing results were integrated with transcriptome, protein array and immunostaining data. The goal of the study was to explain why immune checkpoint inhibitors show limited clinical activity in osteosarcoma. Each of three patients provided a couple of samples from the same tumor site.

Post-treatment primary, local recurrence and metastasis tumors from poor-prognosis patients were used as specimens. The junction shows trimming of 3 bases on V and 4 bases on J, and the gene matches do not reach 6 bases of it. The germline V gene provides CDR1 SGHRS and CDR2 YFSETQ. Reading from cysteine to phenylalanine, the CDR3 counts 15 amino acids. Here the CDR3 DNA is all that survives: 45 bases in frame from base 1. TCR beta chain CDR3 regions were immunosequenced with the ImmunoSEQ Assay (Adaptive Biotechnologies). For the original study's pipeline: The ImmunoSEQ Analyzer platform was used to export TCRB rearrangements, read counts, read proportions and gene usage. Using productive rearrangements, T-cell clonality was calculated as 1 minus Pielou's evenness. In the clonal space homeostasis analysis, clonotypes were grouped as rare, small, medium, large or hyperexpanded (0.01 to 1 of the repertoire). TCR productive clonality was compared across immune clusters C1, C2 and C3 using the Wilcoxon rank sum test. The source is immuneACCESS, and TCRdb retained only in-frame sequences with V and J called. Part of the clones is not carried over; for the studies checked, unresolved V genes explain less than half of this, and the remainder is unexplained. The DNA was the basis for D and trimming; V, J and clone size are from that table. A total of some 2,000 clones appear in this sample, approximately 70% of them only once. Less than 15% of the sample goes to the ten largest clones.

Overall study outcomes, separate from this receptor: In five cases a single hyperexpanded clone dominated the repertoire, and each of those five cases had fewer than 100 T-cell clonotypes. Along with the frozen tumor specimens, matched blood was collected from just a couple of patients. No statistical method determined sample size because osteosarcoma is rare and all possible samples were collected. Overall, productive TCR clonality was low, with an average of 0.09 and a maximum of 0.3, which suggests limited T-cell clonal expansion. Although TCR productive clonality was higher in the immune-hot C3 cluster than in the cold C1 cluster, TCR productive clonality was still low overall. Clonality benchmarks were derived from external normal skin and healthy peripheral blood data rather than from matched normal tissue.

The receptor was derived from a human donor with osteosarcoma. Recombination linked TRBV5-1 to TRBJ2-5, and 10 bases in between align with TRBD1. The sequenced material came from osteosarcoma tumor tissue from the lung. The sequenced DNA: TGCGCCAGCAGCTGGGGACAGGGGACAGGAGAGACCCAGTACTTC. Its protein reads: CASSWGQGTGETQYF.